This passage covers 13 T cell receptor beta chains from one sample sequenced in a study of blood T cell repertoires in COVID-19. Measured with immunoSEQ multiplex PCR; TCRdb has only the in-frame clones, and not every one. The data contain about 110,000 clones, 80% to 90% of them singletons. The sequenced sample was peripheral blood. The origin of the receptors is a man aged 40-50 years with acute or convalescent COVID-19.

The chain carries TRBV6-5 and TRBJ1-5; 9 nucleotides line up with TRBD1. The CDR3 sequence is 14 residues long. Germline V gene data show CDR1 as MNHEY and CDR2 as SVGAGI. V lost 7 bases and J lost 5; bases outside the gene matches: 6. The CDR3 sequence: CASNMDRGHQPQHF. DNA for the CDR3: TGTGCCAGCAATATGGACAGGGGCCATCAGCCCCAGCATTTT.

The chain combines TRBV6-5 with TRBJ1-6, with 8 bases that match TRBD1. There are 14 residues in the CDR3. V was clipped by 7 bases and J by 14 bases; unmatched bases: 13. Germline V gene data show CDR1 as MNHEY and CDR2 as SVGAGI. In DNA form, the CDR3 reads TGTGCCAGCACCCGACAGGGGCCCTTACTAACCCTCCACTTT. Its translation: CASTRQGPLLTLHF.

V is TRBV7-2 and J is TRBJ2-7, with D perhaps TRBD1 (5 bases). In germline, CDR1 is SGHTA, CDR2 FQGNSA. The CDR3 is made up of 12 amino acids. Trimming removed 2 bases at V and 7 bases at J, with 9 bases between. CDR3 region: CASSLRAGEQYF. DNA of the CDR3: TGTGCCAGCAGCTTACGGGCAGGGGAGCAGTACTTC.

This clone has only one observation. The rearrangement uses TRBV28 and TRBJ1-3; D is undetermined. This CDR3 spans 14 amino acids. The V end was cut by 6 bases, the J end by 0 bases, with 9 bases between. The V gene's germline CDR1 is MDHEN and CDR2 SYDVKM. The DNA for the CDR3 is TGTGCCAGCAGCCGACAATACTCTGGAAACACCATATATTTT. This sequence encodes CASSRQYSGNTIYF.

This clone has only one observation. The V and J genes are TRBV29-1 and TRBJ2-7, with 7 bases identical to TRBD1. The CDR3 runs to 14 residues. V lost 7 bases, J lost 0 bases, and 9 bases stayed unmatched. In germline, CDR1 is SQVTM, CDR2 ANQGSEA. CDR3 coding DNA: TGCAGCGGCCGGGACAGATACTTCTCCTACGAGCAGTACTTC. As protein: CSGRDRYFSYEQYF.

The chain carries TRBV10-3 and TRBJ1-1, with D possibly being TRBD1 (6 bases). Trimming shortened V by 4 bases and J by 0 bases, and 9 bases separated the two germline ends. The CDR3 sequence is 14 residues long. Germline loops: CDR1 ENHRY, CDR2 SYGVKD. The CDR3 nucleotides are TGTGCCATCAGTGCAGGGGCCCTGAACACTGAAGCTTTCTTT. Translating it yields CAISAGALNTEAFF.

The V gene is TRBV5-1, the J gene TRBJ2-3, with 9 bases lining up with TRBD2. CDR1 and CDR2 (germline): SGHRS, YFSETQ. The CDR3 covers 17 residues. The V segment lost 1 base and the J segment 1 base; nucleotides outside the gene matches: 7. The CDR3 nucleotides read TGCGCCAGCAGCTTGTCCCCGACTAGCGGAGGCACAGATACGCAGTATTTT. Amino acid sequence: CASSLSPTSGGTDTQYF. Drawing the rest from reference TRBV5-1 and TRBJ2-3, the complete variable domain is KAGVTQTPRYLIKTRGQQVTLSCSPISGHRSVSWYQQTPGQGLQFLFEYFSETQRNKGNFPGRFSGRQFSNSRSEMNVSTLELGDSALYLCASSLSPTSGGTDTQYFGPGTRLTVL.

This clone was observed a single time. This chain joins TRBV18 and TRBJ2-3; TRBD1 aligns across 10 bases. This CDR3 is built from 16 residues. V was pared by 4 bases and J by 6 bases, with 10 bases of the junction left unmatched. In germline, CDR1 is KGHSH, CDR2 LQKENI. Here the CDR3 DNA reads TGTGCCAGCTCACAAACGACAGGGGGCCGGGCGGATACGCAGTATTTT. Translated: CASSQTTGGRADTQYF.

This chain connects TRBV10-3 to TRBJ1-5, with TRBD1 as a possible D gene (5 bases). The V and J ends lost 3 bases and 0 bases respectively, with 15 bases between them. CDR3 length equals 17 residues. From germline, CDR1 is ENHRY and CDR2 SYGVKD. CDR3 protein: CAISDYRQLGSNQPQHF. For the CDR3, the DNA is TGTGCCATCAGTGACTACCGACAGTTGGGTAGCAATCAGCCCCAGCATTTT.

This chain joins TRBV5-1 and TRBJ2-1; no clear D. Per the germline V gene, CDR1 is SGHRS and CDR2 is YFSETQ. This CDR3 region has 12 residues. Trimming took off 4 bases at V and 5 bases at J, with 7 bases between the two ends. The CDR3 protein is CASSLKNNEQFF. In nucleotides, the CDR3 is TGCGCCAGCAGCCTAAAAAACAATGAGCAGTTCTTC.

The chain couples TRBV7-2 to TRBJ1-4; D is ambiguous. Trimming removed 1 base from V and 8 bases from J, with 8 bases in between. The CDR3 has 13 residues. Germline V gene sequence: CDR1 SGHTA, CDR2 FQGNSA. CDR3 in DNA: TGTGCCAGCAGCTTAGACAACACCGAAAAACTGTTTTTT. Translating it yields CASSLDNTEKLFF.

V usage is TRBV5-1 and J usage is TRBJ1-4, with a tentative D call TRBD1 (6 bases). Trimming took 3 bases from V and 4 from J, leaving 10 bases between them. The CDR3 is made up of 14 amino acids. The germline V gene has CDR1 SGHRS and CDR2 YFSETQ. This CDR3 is CASSSTGINEKLFF. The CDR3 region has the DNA TGCGCCAGCAGCTCTACAGGGATTAATGAAAAACTGTTTTTT.

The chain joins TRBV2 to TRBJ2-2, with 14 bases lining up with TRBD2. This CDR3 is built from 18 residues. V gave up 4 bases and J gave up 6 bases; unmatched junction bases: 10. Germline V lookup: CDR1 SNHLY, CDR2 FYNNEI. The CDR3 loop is CASSGTSGGLPWSGELFF. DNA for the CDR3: TGTGCCAGCAGTGGGACTAGCGGGGGGCTCCCCTGGTCCGGGGAGCTGTTTTTT.